This passage covers 13 T cell receptor beta chains from one sample sequenced in a study of control samples from healthy donors and cancer patients. The assay was immunoSEQ multiplex PCR, and TCRdb's table has in-frame clones only and misses some. The data contain approximately 100,000 clones, 88% of them singletons. Sequences were obtained from blood. The receptors originated from a man aged 30-40 years in good health.

The CDR3 bases are TGTGCCAGCAGCCAAGGAGGGTCGGGACCCTACTATGGCTACACCTTC. Protein: CASSQGGSGPYYGYTF. The V gene is TRBV5-5, the J gene TRBJ1-2; maybe TRBD1 (5 bases). The V end was cut by 4 bases, the J end by 3 bases, with 19 bases between. The CDR3 is made up of 16 amino acids. CDR1 and CDR2 (germline): SGHKS, YYEKEE (reference sequence). Filled out from reference TRBV5-5 and TRBJ1-2, the complete variable domain reads DAGVTQSPTHLIKTRGQQVTLRCSPISGHKSVSWYQQVLGQGPQFIFQYYEKEERGRGNFPDRFSARQFPNYSSELNVNALLLGDSALYLCASSQGGSGPYYGYTFGSGTRLTVV.

The chain has TRBV27 and TRBJ2-6, with TRBD1 as a possible D gene (5 bases). Germline V CDR1 and CDR2: MNHEY, SMNVEV (reference sequence). The CDR3 runs 14 residues. Deletions cut 8 bases from V and 4 bases from J, with 12 bases between. DNA of the CDR3: TGTGCCAGCTCTCAGGGTTCCGGGGCCAACGTCCTGACTTTC. Translating it yields CASSQGSGANVLTF. The variable domain in full, completed from reference TRBV27 and TRBJ2-6, reads EAQVTQNPRYLITVTGKKLTVTCSQNMNHEYMSWYRQDPGLGLRQIYYSMNVEVTDKGDVPEGYKVSRKEKRNFPLILESPSPNQTSLYFCASSQGSGANVLTFGAGSRLTVL.

This sequence joins TRBV12-5 and TRBJ2-7, with D uncertain. Trimming took 2 bases from V and 6 from J, leaving 17 bases between them. The CDR3 is 15 residues long. CDR1 is LGHNT and CDR2 is FRNRAP in the germline V gene. CDR3 in amino acids: CASGLWEPPYLEQYF. In nucleotides, the CDR3 is TGTGCTAGTGGTTTGTGGGAACCCCCTTACCTCGAGCAGTACTTC.

J is TRBJ2-5 and V is TRBV20-1, with 7 bases fitting TRBD2. CDR1 is DFQATT and CDR2 is SNEGSKA in the germline V gene (reference sequence). The CDR3 totals 17 residues. The ends lost 3 bases at V and 2 bases at J; junction bases unmatched: 15. The CDR3 loop is CSASSRRERGLQETQYF. The CDR3 DNA reads as TGCAGTGCTAGTTCGAGGCGGGAGAGAGGGTTGCAAGAGACCCAGTACTTC.

The chain has TRBV2 and TRBJ1-2; D remains ambiguous. This CDR3 contains 12 residues. Germline-derived CDR1 and CDR2 are SNHLY and FYNNEI. The V gene lost 6 bases and the J gene lost 4 bases, with 9 bases spanning the gap. The CDR3 coding sequence is TGTGCCAGCAGGCAGCGCTCCTATGGCTACACCTTC. It translates to CASRQRSYGYTF. The full variable domain, rest sourced from reference TRBV2 and TRBJ1-2, is EPEVTQTPSHQVTQMGQEVILRCVPISNHLYFYWYRQILGQKVEFLVSFYNNEISEKSEIFDDQFSVERPDGSNFTLKIRSTKLEDSAMYFCASRQRSYGYTFGSGTRLTVV.

The chain couples TRBV3-1 (or the pseudogene TRBV3-2) to TRBJ1-3; D remains unclear. V was shortened by 3 bases and J by 6 bases, with 6 bases between the two germline ends. In germline, CDR1 is LGHDT, CDR2 YNNKEL (reference sequence). This CDR3 contains 12 residues. The CDR3 nucleotides read TGTGCCAGCAGCCAGGGTGAAAACACCATATATTTT. It specifies CASSQGENTIYF.

The chain couples TRBV2 to TRBJ2-5; D gene uncertain. Germline CDR1 and CDR2: SNHLY and FYNNEI. The CDR3 extends over 13 amino acids. Trimming took off 5 bases at V and 4 bases at J, with 11 bases between the two ends. CDR3 in amino acids: CASSPLGRETQYF. The CDR3 region has the DNA TGTGCCAGCAGTCCTCTAGGAAGAGAGACCCAGTACTTC.

The CDR3 DNA is TGTGCCAGCAGAACCGGGACAGGTCGCAGAAAGCCCGCTTTCTTT. Its translation is CASRTGTGRRKPAFF. The chain recombines TRBV2 with TRBJ1-1, with TRBD1 identical over 8 bases. V dropped 6 bases and J dropped 11; count of bases not matched to a gene: 17. The CDR3 covers 15 residues. Germline values: CDR1 SNHLY, CDR2 FYNNEI.

The chain links TRBV30 to TRBJ1-3, with D unresolved. The CDR3 spans 14 residues. Between the trimmed V and J ends, which lost 2 bases and 4 bases, there was a span of 12 bases. Germline CDR1 reads GTSNPN; CDR2 reads SVGIG (reference sequence). CDR3 nucleotides: TGTGCCTGGAGTAGGTTTGACCGAGGAAACACCATATATTTT. Its protein is CAWSRFDRGNTIYF. Full variable domain (remainder filled in from reference TRBV30 and TRBJ1-3): SQTIHQWPATLVQPVGSPLSLECTVEGTSNPNLYWYRQAAGRGLQLLFYSVGIGQISSEVPQNLSASRPQDRQFILSSKKLLLSDSGFYLCAWSRFDRGNTIYFGEGSWLTVV.

The rearrangement joins TRBV19 to TRBJ1-5; TRBD1 might be the D (5 bases). The ends were cut back, 2 bases at V and 7 bases at J, with 12 bases in the middle. The CDR3 loop spans 14 amino acids. Germline V gives CDR1 LNHDA, CDR2 SQIVND (reference sequence). CDR3 amino acids: CASSIQGGSQPQHF. The CDR3 bases are TGTGCCAGTAGTATACAGGGAGGGAGCCAGCCCCAGCATTTT.

This clone was seen a single time. This chain uses TRBV27 with TRBJ2-1; D gene unclear. Trimming shortened V by 7 bases and J by 7 bases, and 14 bases separated the two germline ends. CDR1 and CDR2 from the germline V gene are MNHEY and SMNVEV (reference sequence). The length of the CDR3 is 13 residues. In DNA, the CDR3 is TGTGCCAGCACCGCCCGTGGTTGGAATGAGCAGTTCTTC. Its protein is CASTARGWNEQFF.

The chain couples TRBV3-1 (or the pseudogene TRBV3-2) to TRBJ2-5, with unresolved D. The CDR3 contains 13 residues. Deletions cut 0 bases from V and 5 bases from J, with 7 bases between. The germline gives CDR1 LGHDT, CDR2 YNNKEL (reference sequence). The chain's CDR3 is CASSQEGGETQYF. The CDR3 nucleotides read TGTGCCAGCAGCCAAGAGGGTGGGGAGACCCAGTACTTC.

V usage is TRBV4-1 and J usage is TRBJ2-3; 8 nucleotides line up with TRBD2. The V and J ends lost 2 bases and 4 bases, in that order; junction bases with no gene match: 5. The CDR3 consists of 15 residues. Germline values: CDR1 MGHRA, CDR2 YSYEKL. Here the CDR3 reads CASSQSERESDTQYF. CDR3 sequence (DNA): TGCGCCAGCAGCCAATCGGAGCGGGAGTCAGATACGCAGTATTTT.